This T cell receptor (beta chain) was recorded in a study of OX40 agonist ivuxolimab in advanced cancers. For the wider study: Ivuxolimab, which targeted the costimulatory receptor OX40 (CD134), was an agonistic, fully human IgG2 monoclonal antibody. Intravenous ivuxolimab was administered to patients every 2 weeks at six dose levels: 0.01, 0.1, 0.3, 1.5, 3 and 10 mg/kg. Of the roughly 52 dose-escalation patients, hepatocellular carcinoma was present in approximately 20, melanoma in roughly 15, renal cell carcinoma in 9 and head and neck cancer in 9. In the dose-escalation cohort, around four fifths of patients were male, and the mean age was approximately 64 years, with a range of about 23 to 90. Prior anti-PD-1, anti-PD-L1 or anti-CTLA-4 therapy was permitted, and checkpoint inhibitors had been received by around 40% of dose-escalation patients. Partial responses occurred in three dose-escalation patients, of whom one had hepatocellular carcinoma and two had cutaneous melanoma. The point of sequencing TCRbeta in the periphery was to test whether ivuxolimab changed TCR sequence diversity and drove clonal T-cell expansion. The paper covers the monotherapy dose-escalation part of the phase I ivuxolimab trial, which included N of about 50 patients.

To sequence the TCRbeta CDR3 region, genomic DNA was isolated from the sorted cells. TCRbeta CDR3 regions were sequenced using the immunoSEQ Assay. TCRdb's version of the immuneACCESS table is confined to in-frame rearrangements and falls short of the full clone set. An unresolved V gene accounts for under half of the shortfall where checked; the remainder is of unknown origin. The sample table holds roughly 30,000 clones, of which 86% were seen once. The ten largest clones take up about 30% of the sample. With respect to this clone: The antigen it binds to is not known. No much larger clonotype is one base removed from it; base qualities were not supplied.

Patients with a history of autoimmune disease or receiving systemic immunosuppression were excluded from the trial. In every dose cohort, peripheral blood was drawn for TCR sequencing at baseline, cycle 4 day 1, and cycle 7 day 1. The samples were taken from a phase I, first-in-human, multicenter, open-label dose-escalation trial of ivuxolimab. The trial enrolled adults with locally advanced or metastatic head and neck squamous cell, hepatocellular, melanoma or renal cell carcinoma. CD4+ and CD8+ T cells were sorted separately from peripheral blood before TCR sequencing. Beyond this particular receptor, the publication reports: After ivuxolimab, CD8+ T cells had more expanded clones than CD4+ T cells on average. Low levels of normalized T-cell clonal expansion were also seen in some nonresponding patients. At doses from 0.1 to 3.0 mg/kg, clonal expansion was seen in both CD4+ and CD8+ blood T cells between baseline and week 6. Partial responders in the 0.1-3.0 mg/kg groups had among the lowest normalized peripheral clonal expansion, especially among CD8+ T cells. Antigen specificity was not determined for the clonally expanded peripheral T cells.

The TCR sequence derives from an adult with an advanced solid tumor such as melanoma, head and neck, liver or kidney cancer. Specimen: CD4+ or CD8+ T cells sorted from blood, collected in a trial of the OX40 agonist ivuxolimab.

The nucleotide sequence reads as follows: TGTGCCAGCAGCTTCGAAGGGGAGCTGTTTTTT. Translated, it reads CASSFEGELFF. In this chain, TRBV7-3 is recombined with TRBJ2-2, with no confident D gene call. Including the terminal cysteine and phenylalanine, the CDR3 comprises 11 residues. Only the CDR3 region is kept as DNA, spanning 33 bases read in frame from base 1. V was cut back by 3 bases and J by 8 bases, leaving a gap of 4 bases between them. Sequences SGHTA (CDR1) and FQGTGA (CDR2) are obtained from the germline V gene.